This T cell receptor (beta chain) was identified during a study of blood T cell repertoires in COVID-19. Study in general: COVID-19 samples, acute and convalescent, were from the United States, Italy and Spain. PBMCs, B-cell-depleted T cells, or T cells provided the cDNA or gDNA that made up the material.

Grouping used clinical history reported by participants in a survey and questionnaire. What the recovered Cohort 3 donors had was two negative PCRs, clearance, or symptom resolution. The CDR3 consists of 15 residues. Per the germline V gene, CDR1 is GTSNPN and CDR2 is SVGIG (reference sequence). V dropped 2 bases and J dropped 11; count of bases not matched to a gene: 10. Assay used: immunoSEQ multiplex PCR; TCRdb lists only in-frame clones, some missing. Here the sample spans about 380,000 clones, about 88% being singletons. Specimen: PBMCs or T cells enriched from blood (not recorded which). The sequence was collected from a young woman who had recovered from COVID-19. The genes are TRBV30 and TRBJ1-6, with 9 bases lining up with TRBD1. The DNA for the CDR3 is TGTGCCTGGAGTTCCACCGGGACAGGGCGTACACCCCTCCACTTT. Amino acid sequence: CAWSSTGTGRTPLHF.